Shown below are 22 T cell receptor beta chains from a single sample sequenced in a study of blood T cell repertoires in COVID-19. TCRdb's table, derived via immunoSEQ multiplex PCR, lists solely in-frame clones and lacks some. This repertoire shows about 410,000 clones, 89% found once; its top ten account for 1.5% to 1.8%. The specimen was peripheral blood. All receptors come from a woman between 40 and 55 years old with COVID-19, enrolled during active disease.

CDR3 region: CASSGAGQVTGELFF. In nucleotides, the CDR3 is TGTGCCAGCAGCGGAGCGGGACAGGTGACCGGGGAGCTGTTTTTT. The chain couples TRBV7-9 to TRBJ2-2, with TRBD1 as a possible D gene (8 bases). CDR3 length: 15 amino acids. Germline-derived CDR1 and CDR2 are SEHNR and FQNEAQ (reference sequence). V lost 5 bases, J lost 5 bases, and 15 bases lay in between. The full variable domain, completed using reference TRBV7-9 and TRBJ2-2, is DTGVSQNPRHKITKRGQNVTFRCDPISEHNRLYWYRQTLGQGPEFLTYFQNEAQLEKSRLLSDRFSAERPKGSFSTLEIQRTEQGDSAMYLCASSGAGQVTGELFFGEGSRLTVL.

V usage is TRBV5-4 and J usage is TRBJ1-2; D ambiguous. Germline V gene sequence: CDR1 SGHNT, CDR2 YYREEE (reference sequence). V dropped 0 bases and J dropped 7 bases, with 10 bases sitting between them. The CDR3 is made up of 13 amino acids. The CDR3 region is CASSLEPAGGYTF. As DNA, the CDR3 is TGTGCCAGCAGCTTGGAGCCGGCGGGTGGCTACACCTTC.

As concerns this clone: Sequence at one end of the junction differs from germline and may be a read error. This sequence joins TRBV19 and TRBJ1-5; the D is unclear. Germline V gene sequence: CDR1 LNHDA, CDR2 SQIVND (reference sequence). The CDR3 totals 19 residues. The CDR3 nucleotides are TGTGCCAGTACCTCATATCCCGGCAGCACCAATTCTAGCGATCAGCCCCAGCATTTT. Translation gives CASTSYPGSTNSSDQPQHF.

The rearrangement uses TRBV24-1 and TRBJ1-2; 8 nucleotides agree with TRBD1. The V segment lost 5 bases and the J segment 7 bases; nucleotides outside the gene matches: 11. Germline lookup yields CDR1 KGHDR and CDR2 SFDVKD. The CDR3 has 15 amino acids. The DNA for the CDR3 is TGTGCCACCAGTGTTCCCCTACAGGGGGAGGGTGGCTACACCTTC. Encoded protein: CATSVPLQGEGGYTF.

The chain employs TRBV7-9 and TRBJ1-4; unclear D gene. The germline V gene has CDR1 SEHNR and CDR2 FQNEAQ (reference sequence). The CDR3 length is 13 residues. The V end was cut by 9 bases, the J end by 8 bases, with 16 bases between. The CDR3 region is CASQRAEYEKLFF. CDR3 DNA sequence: TGTGCCAGTCAGCGGGCTGAGTACGAAAAACTGTTTTTT. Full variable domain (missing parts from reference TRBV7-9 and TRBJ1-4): DTGVSQNPRHKITKRGQNVTFRCDPISEHNRLYWYRQTLGQGPEFLTYFQNEAQLEKSRLLSDRFSAERPKGSFSTLEIQRTEQGDSAMYLCASQRAEYEKLFFGSGTQLSVL.

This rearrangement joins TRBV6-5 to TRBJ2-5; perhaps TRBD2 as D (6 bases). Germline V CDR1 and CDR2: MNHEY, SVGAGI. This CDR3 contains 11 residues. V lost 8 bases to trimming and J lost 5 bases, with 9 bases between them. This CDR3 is CASERGETQYF. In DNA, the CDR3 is TGTGCCAGCGAACGGGGGGAGACCCAGTACTTC.

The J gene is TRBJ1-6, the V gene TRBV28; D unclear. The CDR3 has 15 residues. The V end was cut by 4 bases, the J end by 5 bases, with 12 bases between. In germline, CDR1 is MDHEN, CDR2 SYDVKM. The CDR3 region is CASSSAGVHNSPLHF. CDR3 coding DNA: TGTGCCAGCAGTTCGGCCGGGGTCCATAATTCACCCCTCCACTTT.

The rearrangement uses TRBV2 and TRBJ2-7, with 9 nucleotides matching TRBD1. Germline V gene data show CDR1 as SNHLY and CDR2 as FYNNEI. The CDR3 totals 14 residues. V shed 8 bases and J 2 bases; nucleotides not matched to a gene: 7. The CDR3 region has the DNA TGTGCCAGCTCGCGGACAGGGGTTCCCTACGAGCAGTACTTC. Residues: CASSRTGVPYEQYF. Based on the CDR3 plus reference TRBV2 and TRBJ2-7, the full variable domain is EPEVTQTPSHQVTQMGQEVILRCVPISNHLYFYWYRQILGQKVEFLVSFYNNEISEKSEIFDDQFSVERPDGSNFTLKIRSTKLEDSAMYFCASSRTGVPYEQYFGPGTRLTVT.

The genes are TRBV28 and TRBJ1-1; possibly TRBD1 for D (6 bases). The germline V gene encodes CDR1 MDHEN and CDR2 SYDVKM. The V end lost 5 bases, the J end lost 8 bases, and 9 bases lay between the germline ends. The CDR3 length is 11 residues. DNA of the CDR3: TGTGCCAGCAGTACCACAGGGGAAGCTTTCTTT. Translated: CASSTTGEAFF. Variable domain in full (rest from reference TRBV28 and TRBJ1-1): DVKVTQSSRYLVKRTGEKVFLECVQDMDHENMFWYRQDPGLGLRLIYFSYDVKMKEKGDIPEGYSVSREKKERFSLILESASTNQTSMYLCASSTTGEAFFGQGTRLTVV.

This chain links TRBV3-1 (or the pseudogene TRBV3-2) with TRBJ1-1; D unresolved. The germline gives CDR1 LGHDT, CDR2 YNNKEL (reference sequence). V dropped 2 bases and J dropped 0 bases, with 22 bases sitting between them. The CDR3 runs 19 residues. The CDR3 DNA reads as TGTGCCAGCAGCCAAAGGCCCCATTGGGGAGGGCATCTGAACACTGAAGCTTTCTTT. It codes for CASSQRPHWGGHLNTEAFF.

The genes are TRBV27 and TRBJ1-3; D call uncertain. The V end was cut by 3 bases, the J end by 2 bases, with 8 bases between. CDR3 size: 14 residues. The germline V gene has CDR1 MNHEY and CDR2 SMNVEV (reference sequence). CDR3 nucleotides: TGTGCCAGCAGTTTTTCGGGGACTGGAAACACCATATATTTT. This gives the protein CASSFSGTGNTIYF.

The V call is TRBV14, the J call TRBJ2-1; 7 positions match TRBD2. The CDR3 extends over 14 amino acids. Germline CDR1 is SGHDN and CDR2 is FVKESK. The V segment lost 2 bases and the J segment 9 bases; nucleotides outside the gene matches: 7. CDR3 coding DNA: TGTGCCAGCAGCCAAACCGGACTAGTCGGTGAGCAGTTCTTC. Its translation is CASSQTGLVGEQFF.

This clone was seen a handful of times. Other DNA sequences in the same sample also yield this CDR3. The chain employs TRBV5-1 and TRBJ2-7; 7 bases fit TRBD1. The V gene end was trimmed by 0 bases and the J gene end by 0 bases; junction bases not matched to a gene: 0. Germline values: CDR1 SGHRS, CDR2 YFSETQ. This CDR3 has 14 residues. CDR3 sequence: CASSLGDSSYEQYF. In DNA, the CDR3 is TGCGCCAGCAGCTTGGGGGACAGCTCCTACGAGCAGTACTTC.

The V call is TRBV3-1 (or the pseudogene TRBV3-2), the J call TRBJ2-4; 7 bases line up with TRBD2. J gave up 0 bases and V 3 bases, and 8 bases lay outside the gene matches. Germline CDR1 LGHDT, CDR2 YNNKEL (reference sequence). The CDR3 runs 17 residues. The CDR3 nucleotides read TGTGCCAGCAGCCACCCCCGGGGGGATCTAGCCAAAAACATTCAGTACTTC. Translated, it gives CASSHPRGDLAKNIQYF.

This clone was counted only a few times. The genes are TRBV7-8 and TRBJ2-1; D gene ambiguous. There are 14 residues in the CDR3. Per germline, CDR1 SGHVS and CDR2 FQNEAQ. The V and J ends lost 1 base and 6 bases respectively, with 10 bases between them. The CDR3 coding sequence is TGTGCCAGCAGCTTAGACAGCAACCTCAATGAGCAGTTCTTC. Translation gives CASSLDSNLNEQFF. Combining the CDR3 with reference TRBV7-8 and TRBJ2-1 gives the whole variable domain GAGVSQSPRYKVAKRGQDVALRCDPISGHVSLFWYQQALGQGPEFLTYFQNEAQLDKSGLPSDRFFAERPEGSVSTLKIQRTQQEDSAVYLCASSLDSNLNEQFFGPGTRLTVL.

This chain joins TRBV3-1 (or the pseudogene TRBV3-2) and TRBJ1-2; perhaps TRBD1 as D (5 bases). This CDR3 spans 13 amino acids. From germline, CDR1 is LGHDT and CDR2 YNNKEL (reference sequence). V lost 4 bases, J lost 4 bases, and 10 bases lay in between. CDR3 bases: TGTGCCAGCAGCCCCCAGGGAGGCTATGGCTACACCTTC. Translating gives CASSPQGGYGYTF.

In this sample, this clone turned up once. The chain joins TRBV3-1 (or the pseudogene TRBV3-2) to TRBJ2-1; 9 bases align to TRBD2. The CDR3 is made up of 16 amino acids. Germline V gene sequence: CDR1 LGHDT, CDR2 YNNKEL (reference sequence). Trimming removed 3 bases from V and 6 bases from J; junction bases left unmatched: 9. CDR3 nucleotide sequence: TGTGCCAGCAGCCATGGCGGGAGGGCCAGTGGCAATGAGCAGTTCTTC. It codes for CASSHGGRASGNEQFF.

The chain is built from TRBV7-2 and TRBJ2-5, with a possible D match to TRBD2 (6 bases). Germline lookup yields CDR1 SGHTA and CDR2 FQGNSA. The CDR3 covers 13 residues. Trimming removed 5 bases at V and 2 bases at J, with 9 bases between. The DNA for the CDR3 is TGTGCCAGCAGCCAGGGACTTCAAGAGACCCAGTACTTC. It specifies CASSQGLQETQYF. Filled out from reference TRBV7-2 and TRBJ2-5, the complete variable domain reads GAGVSQSPSNKVTEKGKDVELRCDPISGHTALYWYRQSLGQGLEFLIYFQGNSAPDKSGLPSDRFSAERTGGSVSTLTIQRTQQEDSAVYLCASSQGLQETQYFGPGTRLLVL.

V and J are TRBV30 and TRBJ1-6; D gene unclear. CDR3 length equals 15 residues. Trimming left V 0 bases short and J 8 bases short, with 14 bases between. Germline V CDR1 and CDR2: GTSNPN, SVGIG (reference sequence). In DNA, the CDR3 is TGTGCCTGGAGTGTACCGAGCCTCCTCCATTCACCCCTCCACTTT. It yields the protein CAWSVPSLLHSPLHF. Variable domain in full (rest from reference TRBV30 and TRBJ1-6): SQTIHQWPATLVQPVGSPLSLECTVEGTSNPNLYWYRQAAGRGLQLLFYSVGIGQISSEVPQNLSASRPQDRQFILSSKKLLLSDSGFYLCAWSVPSLLHSPLHFGNGTRLTVT.

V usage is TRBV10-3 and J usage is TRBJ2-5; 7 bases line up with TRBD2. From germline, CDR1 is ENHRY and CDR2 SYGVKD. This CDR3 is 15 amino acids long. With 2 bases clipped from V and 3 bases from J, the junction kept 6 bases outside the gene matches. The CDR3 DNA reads TGTGCCATCAGTGAGAAGGCGGGGGTGGAAGAGACCCAGTACTTC. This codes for CAISEKAGVEETQYF.

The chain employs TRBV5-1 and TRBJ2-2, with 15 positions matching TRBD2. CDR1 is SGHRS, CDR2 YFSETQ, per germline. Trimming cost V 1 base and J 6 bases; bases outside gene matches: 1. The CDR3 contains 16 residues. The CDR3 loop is CASSLWTSGRAGELFF. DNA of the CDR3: TGCGCCAGCAGCTTGTGGACTAGCGGGAGGGCCGGGGAGCTGTTTTTT.

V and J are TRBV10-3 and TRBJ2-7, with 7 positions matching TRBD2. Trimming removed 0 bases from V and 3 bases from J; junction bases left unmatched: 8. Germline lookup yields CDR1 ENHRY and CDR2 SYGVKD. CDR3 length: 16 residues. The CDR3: CAISESGGPVVYEQYF. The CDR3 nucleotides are TGTGCCATCAGTGAGTCGGGAGGGCCGGTCGTCTACGAGCAGTACTTC.